This T cell receptor beta chain was recorded in a study of tumor-infiltrating lymphocytes in primary liver carcinoma. This CDR3 has 13 amino acids. The germline V and J ends were trimmed by 9 bases and 7 bases, with 19 bases remaining between them. In germline, CDR1 is SGHAT, CDR2 FQNNGV. The input was around 500 ng total RNA; TCR beta cDNA was made from it with a constant-region primer. Libraries covering TCR beta were generated through three nested multiplex PCR rounds (using a slightly modified ARM-PCR). Running roughly 10 cycles apiece, the first two PCR rounds relied on TRBV1-TRBV30 forward primers together with a C-beta reverse primer. TCRdb ran MiXCR on the multiplex PCR reads and lists one entry per CDR3 protein. The data show roughly 24,000 distinct CDR3 sequences, approximately 77% seen once. As for this clonotype: Its antigen remains unknown. Because the CDR3 is missing its conserved closing phenylalanine or tryptophan, this is likely a read error.

Taking about 17-32 mg of unsorted bulk tissue, the authors co-extracted RNA and DNA. Resection treated the patients' primary liver carcinoma. Chronic HBV infection was present, with no prior treatment. Study outcomes and limitations: Tumors and blood were compared for top-250-clone fraction, and tumors had the significantly higher value (p = 0.039).

Sequenced sample: liver tumor tissue from sampling region 5. The subset: tumor region T5, tumor centre. This sequence joins TRBV11-2 and TRBJ2-7; D perhaps matches TRBD2 (6 bases). The sequence came from a woman aged 25 to 39 with primary liver carcinoma and hepatitis B virus infection. The CDR3: CASSPPGRYEQYL. DNA of the CDR3: TGTGCCAGTAGCCCTCCGGGGAGGTATGAGCAGTACCTC.